One and the same sample provided the 10 T cell receptor beta chains below, sequenced in a study of cytomegalovirus exposure and HLA in healthy donors. PCR amplification relied on 60 Vbeta primers (plus 13 Jbeta primers). Assay: immunoSEQ multiplex PCR; the TCRdb copy retains only in-frame clones and omits some. Of about 67,000 clones detected, 85% to 90% appear once; the ten largest clones hold about 12%. The source material was PBMCs. Every receptor here comes from a woman under 40 in good health and CMV-seropositive.

The V gene is TRBV19, the J gene TRBJ1-5; D gene uncertain. Deletions cut 0 bases from V and 0 bases from J, with 12 bases between. The CDR3 is made up of 17 amino acids. CDR1 and CDR2 (germline): LNHDA, SQIVND (reference sequence). In DNA, the CDR3 is TGTGCCAGTAGTATAGATGAGAAGACTTATAGCAATCAGCCCCAGCATTTT. This encodes CASSIDEKTYSNQPQHF.

J is TRBJ2-1 and V is TRBV5-1; tentative D call: TRBD2 (6 bases). CDR1 and CDR2 from the germline V gene are SGHRS and YFSETQ. The V end was cut by 2 bases, the J end by 2 bases, with 11 bases between. The CDR3 sequence is 15 residues long. The CDR3 region has the DNA TGCGCCAGCAGCTTCGGGGCTAGCGCCTACAATGAGCAGTTCTTC. It translates to CASSFGASAYNEQFF. The full variable domain, rest sourced from reference TRBV5-1 and TRBJ2-1, is KAGVTQTPRYLIKTRGQQVTLSCSPISGHRSVSWYQQTPGQGLQFLFEYFSETQRNKGNFPGRFSGRQFSNSRSEMNVSTLELGDSALYLCASSFGASAYNEQFFGPGTRLTVL.

This chain connects TRBV5-4 to TRBJ2-3; D gene ambiguous. The germline V gene encodes CDR1 SGHNT and CDR2 YYREEE (reference sequence). The CDR3 contains 15 residues. Trimming cost V 0 bases and J 1 base, with 9 bases left between them. CDR3 DNA: TGTGCCAGCAGCTTGGCACCCAGTGGCACAGATACGCAGTATTTT. Translated: CASSLAPSGTDTQYF.

This rearrangement joins TRBV13 to TRBJ2-1; 8 nucleotides agree with TRBD2. The germline CDR1 and CDR2 sequences are PRHDT and FYEKMQ (reference sequence). This CDR3 contains 15 residues. Trimming cost V 5 bases and J 0 bases; bases outside gene matches: 3. In DNA, the CDR3 is TGTGCCAGCAGCCAGCGGGGGAGCTCCTACAATGAGCAGTTCTTC. It codes for CASSQRGSSYNEQFF. Filled out from reference TRBV13 and TRBJ2-1, the complete variable domain reads AAGVIQSPRHLIKEKRETATLKCYPIPRHDTVYWYQQGPGQDPQFLISFYEKMQSDKGSIPDRFSAQQFSDYHSELNMSSLELGDSALYFCASSQRGSSYNEQFFGPGTRLTVL.

The chain joins TRBV7-9 to TRBJ2-5, with TRBD2 identical over 9 bases. CDR1 and CDR2 (germline): SEHNR, FQNEAQ (reference sequence). V dropped 3 bases and J dropped 4; count of bases not matched to a gene: 0. CDR3 length: 13 amino acids. The CDR3 sequence is CASSFSGRETQYF. The DNA for the CDR3 is TGTGCCAGCAGCTTTAGCGGGAGAGAGACCCAGTACTTC.

CDR3 protein: CASSEAKGRVGGYGYTF. CDR3 DNA: TGTGCCAGCAGTGAAGCCAAGGGCCGTGTGGGGGGCTATGGCTACACCTTC. V is TRBV2 and J is TRBJ1-2; TRBD1 is a possible D gene (5 bases). This CDR3 has 17 amino acids. With 0 bases removed from V and 4 bases from J, the gap between germline ends came to 18 bases. Per germline, CDR1 SNHLY and CDR2 FYNNEI.

This chain uses TRBV7-9 with TRBJ2-3, with 8 bases that match TRBD2. The germline CDR1 and CDR2 sequences are SEHNR and FQNEAQ (reference sequence). V lost 3 bases, J lost 6 bases, and 11 bases stayed unmatched. This CDR3 is 16 amino acids long. CDR3 nucleotide sequence: TGTGCCAGCAGCTTGGCCGGGACTAGGAAGTCGGATACGCAGTATTTT. Amino acid sequence: CASSLAGTRKSDTQYF.

The chain has TRBV6-5 and TRBJ1-3; no clear D gene. This CDR3 has 13 amino acids. V was trimmed by 6 bases and J by 5 bases, leaving 11 bases between them. Germline CDR1 reads MNHEY; CDR2 reads SVGAGI. Here the CDR3 reads CASSPERRNTIYF. CDR3 nucleotides: TGTGCCAGCAGCCCCGAGAGGAGAAACACCATATATTTT.

The chain joins TRBV9 to TRBJ2-3, with 8 bases matching TRBD2. CDR3 length: 16 amino acids. Germline V gives CDR1 SGDLS, CDR2 YYNGEE. V trimming: 4 bases; J trimming: 2 bases; junction bases outside the gene matches: 9. As DNA, the CDR3 is TGTGCCAGCAGCTCCCTAGCGGGCCTACACACAGATACGCAGTATTTT. Translating gives CASSSLAGLHTDTQYF.

This clone was counted a single time. The chain carries TRBV13 and TRBJ2-1; TRBD1 agrees at 8 bases. V lost 5 bases and J lost 4; bases outside the gene matches: 10. The CDR3 loop spans 16 amino acids. Germline V CDR1 and CDR2: PRHDT, FYEKMQ (reference sequence). The CDR3 nucleotides are TGTGCCAGCAGCCCGGGACAGGCATTAATGTACAATGAGCAGTTCTTC. Residues: CASSPGQALMYNEQFF.